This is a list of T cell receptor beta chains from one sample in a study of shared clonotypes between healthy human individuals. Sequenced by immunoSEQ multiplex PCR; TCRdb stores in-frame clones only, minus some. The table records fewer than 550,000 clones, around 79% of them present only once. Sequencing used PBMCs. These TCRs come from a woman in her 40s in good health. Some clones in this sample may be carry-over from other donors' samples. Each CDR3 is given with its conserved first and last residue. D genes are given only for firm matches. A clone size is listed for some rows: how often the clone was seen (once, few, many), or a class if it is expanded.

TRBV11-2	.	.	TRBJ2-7	CASSSPGSYEQYF	TGTGCCAGCAGTTCCCCCGGCAGCTACGAGCAGTACTTC
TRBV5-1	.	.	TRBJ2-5	CASSFTEGGPYQETQYF	TGCGCCAGCAGCTTCACCGAGGGGGGCCCGTACCAAGAGACCCAGTACTTC
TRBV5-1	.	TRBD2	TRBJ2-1	CASSAAGGSYNEQFF	TGCGCCAGCAGCGCAGCGGGAGGGTCCTACAATGAGCAGTTCTTC
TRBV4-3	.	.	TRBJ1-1	CASSPQGGTEAFF	TGCGCCAGCAGCCCGCAAGGGGGCACTGAAGCTTTCTTT
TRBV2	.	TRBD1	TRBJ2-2	CASSWDRGNTGELFF	TGTGCCAGCAGTTGGGACAGGGGGAACACCGGGGAGCTGTTTTTT
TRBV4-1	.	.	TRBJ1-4	CASSQDRGTIGEKLFF	TGCGCCAGCAGCCAAGATCGAGGGACGATTGGTGAAAAACTGTTTTTT
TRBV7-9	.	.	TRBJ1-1	CASSSKIQGGDEAFF	TGTGCCAGCAGCTCAAAAATACAGGGTGGGGATGAAGCTTTCTTT
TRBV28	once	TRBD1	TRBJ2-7	CASSLYPLQGAREQYF	TGTGCCAGCAGTTTATACCCCCTACAGGGGGCAAGGGAGCAGTACTTC
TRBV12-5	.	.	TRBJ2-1	CASGLVGGNNEQFF	TGTGCTAGTGGTTTGGTAGGGGGAAACAATGAGCAGTTCTTC
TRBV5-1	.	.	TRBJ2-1	CASSLGGGEQFF	TGCGCCAGCAGCTTGGGGGGAGGTGAGCAGTTCTTC
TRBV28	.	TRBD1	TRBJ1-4	CASGRGTLSEKLFF	TGTGCCAGCGGCAGGGGGACTTTGAGTGAAAAACTGTTTTTT
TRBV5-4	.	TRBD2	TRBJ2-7	CASSLARLAGGPSSYEQYF	TGTGCCAGCAGCTTGGCCCGACTAGCGGGAGGGCCCAGCTCCTACGAGCAGTACTTC
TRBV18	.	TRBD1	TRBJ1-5	CASSRSARTGNGNQPQHF	TGTGCCAGCTCACGGTCTGCCAGGACAGGGAATGGCAATCAGCCCCAGCATTTT
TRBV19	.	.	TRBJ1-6	CASQDVLNSPLHF	TGTGCCAGCCAGGACGTTCTTAATTCACCCCTCCACTTT
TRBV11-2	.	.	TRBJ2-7	CASSLYQYEQYF	TGTGCCAGCAGCTTATACCAATACGAGCAGTACTTC
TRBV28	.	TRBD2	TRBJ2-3	CASRRERGNTQYF	TGTGCCAGCAGGCGGGAGAGGGGAAATACGCAGTATTTT
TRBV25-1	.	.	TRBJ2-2	CASGPKKNTGELFF	TGTGCCAGCGGGCCTAAGAAGAACACCGGGGAGCTGTTTTTT
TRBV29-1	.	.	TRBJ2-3	CSANFGGSTDTQYF	TGCAGCGCAAATTTCGGGGGAAGCACAGATACGCAGTATTTT